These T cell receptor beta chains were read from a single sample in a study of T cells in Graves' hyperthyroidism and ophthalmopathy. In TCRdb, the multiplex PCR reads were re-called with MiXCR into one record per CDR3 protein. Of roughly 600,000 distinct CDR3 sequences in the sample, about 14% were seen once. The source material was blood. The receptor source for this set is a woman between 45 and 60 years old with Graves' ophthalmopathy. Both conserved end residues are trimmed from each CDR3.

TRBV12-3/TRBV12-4 ASSPARVPSATQY
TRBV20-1 SAPAGREGTDTQY
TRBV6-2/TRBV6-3 ASSAHPSGTSGRTETQY
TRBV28 ASQTDTYNEQF
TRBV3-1 ASSQEGEGFVSGANVLT
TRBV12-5 ASGPDLRGDYGYT
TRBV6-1 ASSNAGAYEQY
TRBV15 ATSRDGTGAFYGYT
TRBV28 ASSLLGSGELL
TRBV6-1 ASSEARIAGGPDTQY
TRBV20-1 SRGSYNEQF
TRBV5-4 ASSLRAGSGSYEQY
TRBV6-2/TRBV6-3 ASSYPVQGAIPYEQY
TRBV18 ASSPRGLAGGHNTGELF
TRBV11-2 ASTWTSGRTGELF
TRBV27 ASSSTGEETQY
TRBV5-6 ASSLRTSGRAVSYNEQF
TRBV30 AWSVLAAASYNEQF
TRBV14 ASSKTTEQF
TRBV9 ASSPMGGQETQY
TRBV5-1 ASSLGGQGNSPLH
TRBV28 ASSLTSGRAYEQY
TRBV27 ASSREGGFIENQPQH
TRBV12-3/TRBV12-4 ASAAGGPRNEQF
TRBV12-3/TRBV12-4 ASSFNMQGHGYT
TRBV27 ASSKGAEQF
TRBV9 ASSKTSENSYEQY
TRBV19 ASSIGGLAYYNEQF
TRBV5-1 ASGKRQMNTEAF
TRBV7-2 ASSHRTGAVNTEAF
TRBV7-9 ASSPLEREQY
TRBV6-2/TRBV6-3 ASSSGSPHTDTQY
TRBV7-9 ASSLAGRELSTDTQY
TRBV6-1 ASSGRTSYEKLF
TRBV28 ASSPGHPNTEAF
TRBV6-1 ASSGPRTSGSYYTGELF
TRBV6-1 ASSEVGIYNEQF
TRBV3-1 ASSQAGTGIQY
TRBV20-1 SARDFEQLSQAF
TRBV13 ASRSPSNTGELF
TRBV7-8 ASSASLAGGYSNEQF
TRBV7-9 ASGISGGGGEVRAMNTEAF
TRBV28 ASSPSQAGRTDTQY
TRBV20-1 SAEPGHHPLAKNIQY
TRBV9 ASSASGTLANTGELF
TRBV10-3 AIRATGDRTEAF
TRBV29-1 SVQSTGETQY
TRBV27 ATFGSSYNEQF
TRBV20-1 SARGHSTDTQY
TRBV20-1 SARDPSGRANTQY
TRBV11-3 ASSRRQGVTEAF
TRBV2 ASSERGLTEAF
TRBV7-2 ASSLVRGYEQY
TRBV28 ASRRTYEQY
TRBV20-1 SAQLGRRHTEAF
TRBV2 ASSEDADNEQF
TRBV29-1 SVDVAGVYEQY
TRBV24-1 ATSAQGKVVDNEQF